This TCR beta chain was captured by sequencing in a study of blood T cell repertoires in COVID-19. Study background: Specimens from acute and convalescent COVID-19 originated in the United States, Italy and Spain. T cells, B-cell-depleted T cells, or PBMCs provided the cDNA or gDNA that served as material.

Methods used by the authors: Scientists estimated how many nucleated cells there were by amplifying reference gene primers. The method was immunoSEQ multiplex PCR; TCRdb's version includes in-frame clones alone and lacks a portion of them. V, J and clone size derive from that table, while D and trimming were established from the DNA sequence. The table records 150,000 to 200,000 clones, about 86% of them present only once. Germline V gene sequence: CDR1 SGHTA, CDR2 FQGNSA. V shed 1 base and J shed 8 bases, with 11 bases lying between them. The CDR3 contains 14 residues. This chain joins TRBV7-2 and TRBJ1-4, with a possible D match to TRBD1 (5 bases). The clonotype originates from a middle-aged man with active or convalescent COVID-19. Sequencing input: peripheral blood. The DNA of the CDR3 is TGTGCCAGCAGCTTAGTCAGGGCTGACGAAAAACTGTTTTTT. Translated: CASSLVRADEKLFF. The full variable domain, in which reference TRBV7-2 and TRBJ1-4 provide the parts outside the CDR3, is GAGVSQSPSNKVTEKGKDVELRCDPISGHTALYWYRQSLGQGLEFLIYFQGNSAPDKSGLPSDRFSAERTGGSVSTLTIQRTQQEDSAVYLCASSLVRADEKLFFGSGTQLSVL.